This entry lists 29 T cell receptor beta chains sequenced from one sample in a study of blood T cell repertoires in COVID-19. The method was immunoSEQ multiplex PCR; TCRdb's version includes in-frame clones alone and lacks a portion of them. In the table there are about 75,000 clones, about 79% of which are singletons. Sequences were obtained from peripheral blood. Every receptor here comes from a woman aged 45-65 years with acute or convalescent COVID-19.

The rearrangement joins TRBV19 to TRBJ1-3; D call uncertain. CDR3 size: 15 residues. The germline CDR1 and CDR2 sequences are LNHDA and SQIVND (reference sequence). The V end lost 3 bases, the J end lost 0 bases, and 9 bases lay between the germline ends. In nucleotides, the CDR3 is TGTGCCAGTAGTATTTCAGGTACCTCTGGAAACACCATATATTTT. Protein: CASSISGTSGNTIYF.

The rearrangement joins TRBV4-3 to TRBJ2-1; 7 bases line up with TRBD2. J was trimmed by 7 bases and V by 2 bases; bases with no gene match: 8. CDR1 and CDR2 from the germline V gene are LGHNA and YSLEER. This CDR3 spans 15 amino acids. As DNA, the CDR3 is TGCGCCAGCAGCCAACTAGCGGATCTTCGGAATGAGCAGTTCTTC. It is translated as CASSQLADLRNEQFF.

J is TRBJ2-5 and V is TRBV7-2; possible D gene TRBD1, 5 bases. V was cut by 5 bases and J by 10 bases, with 11 bases left in between. The CDR3 length is 11 residues. The germline CDR1 and CDR2 sequences are SGHTA and FQGNSA. The CDR3 is CASSAPGNQYF. CDR3 sequence (DNA): TGTGCCAGCAGCGCGCCAGGGAACCAGTACTTC.

The chain combines TRBV5-6 with TRBJ2-1; 7 bases map to TRBD1. This CDR3 region has 18 residues. V lost 7 bases, J lost 2 bases, and 18 bases stayed unmatched. Germline CDR1 and CDR2: SGHDT and YYEEEE. This CDR3 reads CASSPTRSRGQTYNEQFF. For the CDR3, the DNA is TGTGCCAGCTCCCCGACTCGCAGCAGGGGACAGACCTACAATGAGCAGTTCTTC.

In the case of this clone: Germline and junction disagree at one end, which may indicate a read error. The chain uses TRBV12-5 and TRBJ1-3; D is undetermined. The CDR3 is made up of 16 amino acids. Germline assignment: CDR1 LGHNT and CDR2 FRNRAP. The CDR3 loop is CTSGLVVERGGNTIYF. The CDR3 DNA reads as TGTACTAGTGGTTTGGTTGTAGAGCGGGGAGGAAACACCATATATTTT.

CDR3 DNA sequence: TGTGCCAGCACCCTCAGGGCACAAGGGAACACCGGGGAGCTGTTTTTT. Encoded protein: CASTLRAQGNTGELFF. V and J are TRBV7-8 and TRBJ2-2; D might be TRBD1 (5 bases). Trimming took off 7 bases at V and 1 base at J, with 16 bases between the two ends. The germline CDR1 and CDR2 sequences are SGHVS and FQNEAQ. The CDR3 extends over 16 amino acids. The full variable domain, in which reference TRBV7-8 and TRBJ2-2 provide the parts outside the CDR3, is GAGVSQSPRYKVAKRGQDVALRCDPISGHVSLFWYQQALGQGPEFLTYFQNEAQLDKSGLPSDRFFAERPEGSVSTLKIQRTQQEDSAVYLCASTLRAQGNTGELFFGEGSRLTVL.

The chain employs TRBV7-2 and TRBJ2-1; TRBD2 matches at 8 bases. The CDR3 sequence is 13 residues long. V was clipped by 5 bases and J by 9 bases; unmatched bases: 6. CDR1 SGHTA and CDR2 FQGNSA come from the germline V gene. The CDR3 sequence is CASSGAGDTEQFF. DNA for the CDR3: TGTGCCAGCAGCGGAGCGGGAGATACTGAGCAGTTCTTC.

The chain links TRBV5-6 to TRBJ2-7; maybe TRBD2 (6 bases). The CDR3 contains 16 residues. Trimming shortened V by 1 base and J by 2 bases, and 16 bases separated the two germline ends. The germline V gene encodes CDR1 SGHDT and CDR2 YYEEEE. In DNA, the CDR3 is TGTGCCAGCAGCTTGCCTCAGGCGGGGAAGACCTACGAGCAGTACTTC. It specifies CASSLPQAGKTYEQYF.

The rearrangement links TRBV5-5 to TRBJ1-4, with no clear D. The CDR3 covers 13 residues. Germline V gene sequence: CDR1 SGHKS, CDR2 YYEKEE (reference sequence). Trimming pared 1 base from V and 5 bases from J, leaving 6 bases between. The CDR3 DNA reads TGTGCCAGCAGCTTGATCCTAAATGAAAAACTGTTTTTT. Its protein is CASSLILNEKLFF.

The genes are TRBV18 and TRBJ1-1, with 7 bases aligning to TRBD1. The germline gives CDR1 KGHSH, CDR2 LQKENI. The CDR3 loop spans 13 amino acids. J was trimmed by 7 bases and V by 3 bases; bases with no gene match: 5. The CDR3, as DNA: TGTGCCAGCTCACCTAGGGGGCGAGGTGAAGCTTTCTTT. It specifies CASSPRGRGEAFF.

This chain joins TRBV6-6 and TRBJ2-1; D is unresolved. CDR1 is MNHNY, CDR2 SVGAGI, per germline (reference sequence). The V and J ends lost 5 bases and 5 bases respectively, with 13 bases between them. This CDR3 is 14 amino acids long. In DNA, the CDR3 is TGTGCCAGCAGTCTAGTACTATCCCACAATGAGCAGTTCTTC. It translates to CASSLVLSHNEQFF.

The chain combines TRBV5-1 with TRBJ1-4, with 12 bases aligning to TRBD1. The CDR3 has 15 amino acids. From germline, CDR1 is SGHRS and CDR2 YFSETQ. V was clipped by 0 bases and J by 8 bases; unmatched bases: 2. This CDR3 reads CASSLAGTGGEKLFF. The CDR3 coding sequence is TGCGCCAGCAGCTTGGCCGGGACAGGGGGCGAAAAACTGTTTTTT.

The chain has TRBV27 and TRBJ1-2, with no clear D. CDR1 is MNHEY, CDR2 SMNVEV, per germline (reference sequence). The CDR3 is 13 residues long. The V and J ends lost 5 bases and 8 bases respectively, with 15 bases between them. As DNA, the CDR3 is TGTGCCAGCAGTAGCCGTGGGCCTATGGGCTACACCTTC. Encoded protein: CASSSRGPMGYTF.

This chain uses TRBV7-2 with TRBJ2-2; 10 nucleotides agree with TRBD2. Germline V gene sequence: CDR1 SGHTA, CDR2 FQGNSA. Trimming at V came to 5 bases and at J to 8 bases, leaving 14 bases not matched to a gene. The CDR3 sequence is 17 residues long. CDR3 nucleotide sequence: TGTGCCAGCAGCATGAATAGCGGGGGGCCACGACTAGGGGAGCTGTTTTTT. As protein: CASSMNSGGPRLGELFF.

This chain links TRBV3-1 (or the pseudogene TRBV3-2) with TRBJ2-5, with 9 bases lining up with TRBD1. The CDR3 has 14 residues. The V gene's germline CDR1 is LGHDT and CDR2 YNNKEL (reference sequence). J was trimmed by 11 bases and V by 5 bases; bases with no gene match: 12. The CDR3 loop is CASSTHRTGVEQYF. For the CDR3, the DNA is TGTGCCAGCAGCACTCACCGGACAGGGGTGGAACAGTACTTC.

The rearrangement uses TRBV5-4 and TRBJ2-5, with TRBD2 identical over 11 bases. V was pared by 5 bases and J by 4 bases, with 4 bases of the junction left unmatched. The germline V gene encodes CDR1 SGHNT and CDR2 YYREEE (reference sequence). The CDR3 is made up of 14 amino acids. CDR3 loop: CASSVLAGGETQYF. In nucleotides, the CDR3 is TGTGCCAGCAGTGTCCTAGCGGGGGGAGAGACCCAGTACTTC.

CDR3 sequence: CASSPTAGLRNYGYTF. The CDR3 DNA reads as TGTGCCAGCAGCCCCACCGCGGGGTTAAGGAACTATGGCTACACCTTC. J is TRBJ1-2 and V is TRBV11-2; D is unresolved. The V end lost 5 bases, the J end lost 2 bases, and 18 bases lay between the germline ends. This CDR3 region has 16 residues. Germline V gene lookup returns CDR1 SGHAT and CDR2 FQNNGV. Supplemented by reference TRBV11-2 and TRBJ1-2, the full variable domain reads EAGVAQSPRYKIIEKRQSVAFWCNPISGHATLYWYQQILGQGPKLLIQFQNNGVVDDSQLPKDRFSAERLKGVDSTLKIQPAKLEDSAVYLCASSPTAGLRNYGYTFGSGTRLTVV.

The chain combines TRBV6-4 with TRBJ2-7; D gene uncertain. The germline V gene has CDR1 MRHNA and CDR2 SNTAGT. The V gene lost 2 bases and the J gene lost 5 bases, with 7 bases spanning the gap. The length of the CDR3 is 12 residues. CDR3 bases: TGTGCCAGCAGTGACCCGGTTCACGAGCAGTACTTC. Its protein product is CASSDPVHEQYF.

J is TRBJ1-1 and V is TRBV5-1, with TRBD1 as a possible D gene (6 bases). V was cut by 3 bases and J by 1 base, with 16 bases left in between. The CDR3 has 16 amino acids. Germline CDR1 is SGHRS and CDR2 is YFSETQ. CDR3 region: CASSSSTGQRNTEAFF. For the CDR3, the DNA is TGCGCCAGCAGCTCGAGCACCGGACAGCGGAACACTGAAGCTTTCTTT.

V gene TRBV5-1 combines with J gene TRBJ2-7; 7 bases align to TRBD1. The V gene's germline CDR1 is SGHRS and CDR2 YFSETQ. The J segment lost 4 bases and the V segment lost 5 bases, leaving 6 bases of the junction unmatched. This CDR3 comprises 13 residues. CDR3 in amino acids: CASSYRQGYEQYF. CDR3 nucleotide sequence: TGCGCCAGCAGTTATAGACAGGGTTACGAGCAGTACTTC.

The chain uses TRBV27 and TRBJ2-7; D may be TRBD1 (7 bases). CDR3 size: 13 residues. Trimming stripped 2 bases from V and 5 bases from J, with 10 bases between. In germline, CDR1 is MNHEY, CDR2 SMNVEV (reference sequence). CDR3 amino acids: CASSLGRGDEQYF. The CDR3 DNA follows: TGTGCCAGCAGTTTAGGCAGGGGGGACGAGCAGTACTTC.

The rearrangement uses TRBV5-1 and TRBJ2-5, with 15 bases that match TRBD2. V lost 5 bases and J lost 6; bases outside the gene matches: 5. Looked up from germline, CDR1 is SGHRS and CDR2 is YFSETQ. This CDR3 contains 15 residues. CDR3 DNA sequence: TGCGCCAGCAGAGCTGGGACTAGCGGGAGGCAGACCCAGTACTTC. Translating gives CASRAGTSGRQTQYF.

V is TRBV6-2 or TRBV6-3 and J is TRBJ1-6; TRBD1 matches 8 bases. Germline CDR1 is MNHEY and CDR2 is SVGEGT. CDR3 length: 15 residues. Trimming took 6 bases from V and 9 from J; bases not matched to a gene: 10. CDR3 bases: TGTGCCAGCAGCCTCGGGACAGGTCGGGGTTCACCCCTCCACTTT. Its translation is CASSLGTGRGSPLHF.

The chain uses TRBV30 and TRBJ1-4; D is perhaps TRBD1 (6 bases). The CDR3 consists of 12 residues. The germline V gene has CDR1 GTSNPN and CDR2 SVGIG (reference sequence). V lost 4 bases, J lost 6 bases, and 9 bases lay in between. The chain's CDR3 is CAWIAGDEKLFF. The CDR3 DNA reads as TGTGCCTGGATCGCAGGGGATGAAAAACTGTTTTTT.

This chain links TRBV6-5 with TRBJ2-7; 10 positions agree with TRBD1. Germline V gene data show CDR1 as MNHEY and CDR2 as SVGAGI. The CDR3 consists of 14 residues. With V trimmed by 5 bases and J by 7 bases, 8 bases remained unmatched. This CDR3 is CASSPGQGSSEQYF. The CDR3 DNA follows: TGTGCCAGCAGTCCGGGACAGGGGAGTAGTGAGCAGTACTTC.

V usage is TRBV10-3 and J usage is TRBJ2-5, with 12 bases matching TRBD2. Trimming removed 2 bases from V and 3 bases from J; junction bases left unmatched: 4. Germline V gene sequence: CDR1 ENHRY, CDR2 SYGVKD. The CDR3 extends over 16 amino acids. For the CDR3, the DNA is TGTGCCATCAGTGAGACTAGCGGGGGGTACAAAGAGACCCAGTACTTC. It encodes CAISETSGGYKETQYF.

The rearrangement joins TRBV12-5 to TRBJ2-3; 12 bases match TRBD2. CDR3 length equals 16 residues. Germline CDR1 LGHNT, CDR2 FRNRAP. The junction had 7 bases not matched to a gene; V was cut back by 5 bases and J by 4 bases. CDR3 sequence: CASGPGLAGPADTQYF. DNA for the CDR3: TGTGCTAGTGGTCCGGGACTAGCGGGTCCCGCAGATACGCAGTATTTT.

The gene calls are TRBV7-9 and TRBJ1-4, with 8 bases matching TRBD1. This CDR3 has 15 residues. V was clipped by 5 bases and J by 4 bases; unmatched bases: 6. Germline assignment: CDR1 SEHNR and CDR2 FQNEAQ (reference sequence). The CDR3 sequence is CASSVTGGLNEKLFF. Here the CDR3 DNA reads TGTGCCAGCAGCGTAACAGGGGGGCTTAATGAAAAACTGTTTTTT.

The rearrangement links TRBV3-1 (or the pseudogene TRBV3-2) to TRBJ2-7; TRBD1 matches 8 bases. The CDR3 has 15 residues. Germline CDR1 LGHDT, CDR2 YNNKEL (reference sequence). J lost 6 bases, V lost 0 bases, and 7 bases had no gene match. The CDR3 DNA sequence: TGTGCCAGCAGCCAAGACGGGACAGGCCGCGGCGAGCAGTACTTC. It yields the protein CASSQDGTGRGEQYF.